These 22 T cell receptor beta chains were all obtained from the same sample, sequenced in a study of T cell responses to AZD1222 COVID-19 vaccine. This table comes from immunoSEQ multiplex PCR, and its TCRdb copy is limited to in-frame clones, with some not included. The sample consists of 72,000 or so clones, about nine tenths of them appearing once. The material sequenced was peripheral blood, taken 28 days after the second AZD1222 dose. The source is an adult who received the AZD1222 COVID-19 vaccine.

The table lists this clone with a count of one. The rearrangement joins TRBV14 to TRBJ1-1; D is ambiguous. V lost 2 bases to trimming and J lost 3 bases, with 10 bases between them. The CDR3 is 14 amino acids. Per the germline V gene, CDR1 is SGHDN and CDR2 is FVKESK. The CDR3 sequence is CASSQPRRYTEAFF. Here the CDR3 DNA reads TGTGCCAGCAGCCAACCTCGACGGTACACTGAAGCTTTCTTT.

The genes are TRBV9 and TRBJ1-3, with D perhaps matching TRBD1 (6 bases). Trimming stripped 1 base from V and 8 bases from J, with 10 bases between. This CDR3 comprises 13 residues. Germline CDR1 SGDLS, CDR2 YYNGEE. CDR3 sequence reads: CASSVTGWDTIYF. The CDR3 DNA reads as TGTGCCAGCAGCGTAACAGGGTGGGACACCATATATTTT.

The chain recombines TRBV21-1 with TRBJ2-7. TRBV21-1 is termed a pseudogene. The CDR3 totals 14 residues. CDR3 protein: CASLGGKNPYEQYF. The CDR3 nucleotides are TGTGCCAGCTTGGGTGGGAAAAACCCCTACGAGCAGTACTTC.

This chain joins TRBV21-1 and TRBJ2-7; TRBD1 is the table's D call, not checked against the DNA. TRBV21-1 counts as a pseudogene. This CDR3 contains 17 residues. CDR3 bases: TGTGCCAGCAGCAAAGAGGAAGTTGGGACAAGAGCCTACGAGCAGTACTTC. It yields the protein CASSKEEVGTRAYEQYF.

The chain joins TRBV19 to TRBJ1-5; tentatively, D is TRBD1 (5 bases). Between the trimmed V and J ends, which lost 10 bases and 2 bases, there was a span of 15 bases. Per the germline V gene, CDR1 is LNHDA and CDR2 is SQIVND (reference sequence). The CDR3 runs 14 residues. CDR3 region: CATSGRTGNQPQHF. For the CDR3, the DNA is TGTGCCACCTCGGGGCGGACTGGCAATCAGCCCCAGCATTTT.

The chain carries TRBV25-1 and TRBJ1-1; weak D call: TRBD1 (5 bases). V was shortened by 7 bases and J by 8 bases, with 17 bases between the two germline ends. The CDR3 has 13 amino acids. Germline V lookup: CDR1 MGHDK, CDR2 SYGVNS. The CDR3 protein is CASNGGSNREAFF. CDR3 nucleotide sequence: TGTGCCAGCAATGGGGGAAGCAACCGGGAAGCTTTCTTT.

The rearrangement joins TRBV6-2 or TRBV6-3 to TRBJ2-7; D might be TRBD2 (6 bases). V was shortened by 6 bases and J by 1 base, with 16 bases between the two germline ends. The V gene's germline CDR1 is MNHEY and CDR2 SVGEGT. CDR3 length: 15 amino acids. The CDR3 nucleotides are TGTGCCAGCAGCATCAGGGACGGGGGATCCTACGAGCAGTACTTC. It encodes CASSIRDGGSYEQYF.

The genes are TRBV29-1 and TRBJ1-1, with 7 bases identical to TRBD1. The junction had 10 bases not matched to a gene; V was cut back by 6 bases and J by 6 bases. The length of the CDR3 is 13 residues. Per germline, CDR1 SQVTM and CDR2 ANQGSEA. The CDR3 loop reads CSVRESQGAEAFF. CDR3 nucleotides: TGCAGCGTCCGTGAGAGCCAGGGGGCTGAAGCTTTCTTT.

The chain employs TRBV7-2 and TRBJ1-2; D is perhaps TRBD1 (5 bases). Germline CDR1 and CDR2: SGHTA and FQGNSA. Trimming shortened V by 2 bases and J by 2 bases, and 18 bases separated the two germline ends. The CDR3 spans 17 residues. DNA for the CDR3: TGTGCCAGCAGCTTACGCCCGGGCAGGGCTGGAAACTATGGCTACACCTTC. This codes for CASSLRPGRAGNYGYTF.

The CDR3 sequence: CASSFTAGGLGETQYF. CDR3 coding DNA: TGTGCCAGCAGTTTCACAGCGGGAGGGTTGGGAGAGACCCAGTACTTC. This chain connects TRBV27 to TRBJ2-5, with TRBD2 identical over 10 bases. This CDR3 comprises 16 residues. J was trimmed by 4 bases and V by 3 bases; bases with no gene match: 8. Germline CDR1 and CDR2: MNHEY and SMNVEV (reference sequence).

The chain combines TRBV7-2 with TRBJ2-7; a possible D gene is TRBD1 (6 bases). Germline V gene sequence: CDR1 SGHTA, CDR2 FQGNSA. This CDR3 is built from 17 residues. Between the trimmed V and J ends, which lost 0 bases and 4 bases, there was a span of 19 bases. DNA for the CDR3: TGTGCCAGCAGCTTAGCAGCGGAGGACAGTCGAATTTACGAGCAGTACTTC. Residues: CASSLAAEDSRIYEQYF.

This clone occurred a few times. Here the CDR3 reads CASSDGEDWGYEQYF. As DNA, the CDR3 is TGTGCCAGCAGCGACGGTGAGGACTGGGGCTACGAGCAGTACTTC. J is TRBJ2-7 and V is TRBV7-8; D may be TRBD2 (5 bases). CDR1 and CDR2 (germline): SGHVS, FQNEAQ. This CDR3 region has 15 residues. The V and J ends lost 5 bases and 3 bases respectively, with 17 bases between them.

The chain combines TRBV7-9 with TRBJ2-5, with 8 nucleotides matching TRBD2. The CDR3 consists of 13 residues. Germline CDR1 is SEHNR and CDR2 is FQNEAQ (reference sequence). V was clipped by 5 bases and J by 7 bases; unmatched bases: 6. The CDR3 region has the DNA TGTGCCAGCAGCCGACCGGGAGGGGGGACCCAGTACTTC. This translates into CASSRPGGGTQYF. The whole variable domain, remainder taken from reference TRBV7-9 and TRBJ2-5, is DTGVSQNPRHKITKRGQNVTFRCDPISEHNRLYWYRQTLGQGPEFLTYFQNEAQLEKSRLLSDRFSAERPKGSFSTLEIQRTEQGDSAMYLCASSRPGGGTQYFGPGTRLLVL.

The rearrangement joins TRBV9 to TRBJ2-7, with TRBD1 matching over 7 bases. This CDR3 has 15 amino acids. Per the germline V gene, CDR1 is SGDLS and CDR2 is YYNGEE. The trim removed 3 bases at V and 3 bases at J, leaving 9 bases unmatched. The CDR3 protein is CASSESGQASYEQYF. Here the CDR3 DNA reads TGTGCCAGCAGCGAAAGCGGACAGGCGAGCTACGAGCAGTACTTC.

The chain recombines TRBV7-2 with TRBJ1-4, with D maybe TRBD1 (5 bases). The CDR3 sequence is 15 residues long. Germline V gene sequence: CDR1 SGHTA, CDR2 FQGNSA. Trimming stripped 2 bases from V and 6 bases from J, with 13 bases between. The CDR3 bases are TGTGCCAGCAGCTTAAGAGGGGTCGGGGATGAAAAACTGTTTTTT. Encoded protein: CASSLRGVGDEKLFF.

This clone occurred a few times. The genes are TRBV4-3 and TRBJ2-1; a possible D gene is TRBD2 (5 bases). The V gene lost 0 bases and the J gene lost 10 bases, with 10 bases spanning the gap. Looked up from germline, CDR1 is LGHNA and CDR2 is YSLEER. This CDR3 region has 13 residues. CDR3 in amino acids: CASSQDISGEQFF. As DNA, the CDR3 is TGCGCCAGCAGCCAAGATATCAGCGGAGAGCAGTTCTTC.

This chain uses TRBV28 with TRBJ1-5; possible D gene TRBD1, 6 bases. This CDR3 has 17 amino acids. The V end was cut by 8 bases, the J end by 1 base, with 21 bases between. Germline loops: CDR1 MDHEN, CDR2 SYDVKM. The CDR3 bases are TGTGCCAGCTCAGCCCATACGGGGGGCGCGAGCAATCAGCCCCAGCATTTT. The encoded protein is CASSAHTGGASNQPQHF.

This clone has just one count. J is TRBJ1-2 and V is TRBV11-2; perhaps TRBD1 as D (5 bases). Germline values: CDR1 SGHAT, CDR2 FQNNGV. The CDR3 runs 14 residues. V was cut by 5 bases and J by 0 bases, with 10 bases left in between. The CDR3 loop is CASSIGTPNYGYTF. The CDR3 nucleotides read TGTGCCAGCAGCATCGGGACGCCTAACTATGGCTACACCTTC.

V usage is TRBV7-8 and J usage is TRBJ2-7; TRBD2 agrees at 7 bases. V lost 1 base, J lost 1 base, and 7 bases stayed unmatched. The V gene's germline CDR1 is SGHVS and CDR2 FQNEAQ. The length of the CDR3 is 16 residues. CDR3 residues: CASSLGRLAGSYEQYF. The CDR3 DNA reads as TGTGCCAGCAGCTTAGGTAGACTAGCTGGGTCCTACGAGCAGTACTTC.

The genes are TRBV9 and TRBJ1-1; perhaps TRBD1 as D (6 bases). CDR1 is SGDLS, CDR2 YYNGEE, per germline. V lost 0 bases to trimming and J lost 4 bases, with 10 bases between them. This CDR3 comprises 14 residues. CDR3 protein: CASSVAGQTTEAFF. The CDR3 nucleotides are TGTGCCAGCAGCGTAGCCGGACAGACCACTGAAGCTTTCTTT.

A single count supports this clone. The J gene is TRBJ2-7, the V gene TRBV7-9; D perhaps matches TRBD1 (6 bases). This CDR3 has 16 residues. V was trimmed by 2 bases and J by 3 bases, leaving 17 bases between them. Germline V gene lookup returns CDR1 SEHNR and CDR2 FQNEAQ (reference sequence). The CDR3 DNA is TGTGCCAGCAGCTTATGGGGGCACCAATTAATCTACGAGCAGTACTTC. Translating it yields CASSLWGHQLIYEQYF.

The chain combines TRBV14 with TRBJ2-5, with D possibly TRBD2 on 6 matching bases. Germline loops: CDR1 SGHDN, CDR2 FVKESK. The germline V and J ends were trimmed by 5 bases and 5 bases, with 15 bases remaining between them. The CDR3 has 14 residues. CDR3 DNA sequence: TGTGCCAGCAGCTACGGGACCGGGGGTGAGACCCAGTACTTC. Protein product: CASSYGTGGETQYF.